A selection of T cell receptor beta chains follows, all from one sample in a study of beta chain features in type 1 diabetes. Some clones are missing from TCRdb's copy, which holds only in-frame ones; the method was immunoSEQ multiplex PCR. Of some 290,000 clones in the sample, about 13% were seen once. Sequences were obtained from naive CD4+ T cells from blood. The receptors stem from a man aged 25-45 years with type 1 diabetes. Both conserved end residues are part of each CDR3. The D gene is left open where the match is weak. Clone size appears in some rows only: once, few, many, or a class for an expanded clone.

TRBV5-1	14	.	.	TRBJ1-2	CASSFPTGLGGYTF	TGCGCCAGCAGCTTCCCGACAGGTCTAGGAGGCTACACCTTC
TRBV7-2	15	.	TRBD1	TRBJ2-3	CASSSRDSLTDTQYF	TGTGCCAGCAGCTCCCGGGACAGCCTCACAGATACGCAGTATTTT
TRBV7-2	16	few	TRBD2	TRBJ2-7	CASSLGMERDYYEQYF	TGTGCCAGCAGCTTAGGAATGGAAAGGGACTACTACGAGCAGTACTTC
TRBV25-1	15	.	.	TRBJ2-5	CASSASEDSQETQYF	TGTGCCAGCAGTGCTTCGGAGGACAGTCAAGAGACCCAGTACTTC
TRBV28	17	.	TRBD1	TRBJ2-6	CASSPRTGRGGANVLTF	TGTGCCAGCAGCCCCCGGACAGGGCGAGGTGGGGCCAACGTCCTGACTTTC
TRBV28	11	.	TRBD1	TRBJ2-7	CASYRGYEQYF	TGTGCCAGTTACAGGGGTTACGAGCAGTACTTC
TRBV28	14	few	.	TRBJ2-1	CASRGDGRGNEQFF	TGTGCCAGCAGAGGAGATGGTCGTGGCAATGAGCAGTTCTTC
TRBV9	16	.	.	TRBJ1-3	CASSVAGSVSGNTIYF	TGTGCCAGCAGCGTAGCCGGGAGCGTCTCTGGAAACACCATATATTTT
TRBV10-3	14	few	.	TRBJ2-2	CAISVREGAGELFF	TGTGCCATCAGTGTTAGGGAGGGGGCCGGGGAGCTGTTTTTT
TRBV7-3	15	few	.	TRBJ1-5	CASSLGGSSNQPQHF	TGTGCCAGCAGCTTAGGGGGCTCCAGCAATCAGCCCCAGCATTTT
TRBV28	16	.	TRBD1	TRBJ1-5	CASRPSGTGLNQPQHF	TGTGCCAGCAGGCCAAGCGGGACAGGGCTCAATCAGCCCCAGCATTTT
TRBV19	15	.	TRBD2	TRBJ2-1	CASSIEAGGRNEQFF	TGTGCCAGTAGTATAGAAGCGGGAGGGCGGAATGAGCAGTTCTTC
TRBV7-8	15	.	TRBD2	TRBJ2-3	CASSLSGRDGDTQYF	TGTGCCAGCAGCTTAAGCGGGAGGGATGGAGATACGCAGTATTTT
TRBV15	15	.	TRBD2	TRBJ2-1	CATSPGLAGYNEQFF	TGTGCCACCAGCCCCGGACTAGCGGGATACAATGAGCAGTTCTTC
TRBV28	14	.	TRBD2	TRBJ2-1	CASRLAGPWGEQFF	TGTGCCAGCAGGCTAGCGGGCCCATGGGGTGAGCAGTTCTTC
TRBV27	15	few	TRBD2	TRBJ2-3	CASRRLAGEGDTQYF	TGTGCCAGCAGAAGACTAGCGGGAGAAGGAGATACGCAGTATTTT
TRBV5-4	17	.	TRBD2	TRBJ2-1	CASSLPPWTSGFNEQFF	TGTGCCAGCAGCTTACCCCCCTGGACTAGCGGATTCAATGAGCAGTTCTTC
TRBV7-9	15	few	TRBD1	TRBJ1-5	CASSLDGTEYQPQHF	TGTGCCAGCAGCTTAGATGGGACAGAGTATCAGCCCCAGCATTTT
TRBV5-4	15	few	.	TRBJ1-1	CASSPGGRMNTEAFF	TGTGCCAGCAGCCCGGGGGGTCGGATGAACACTGAAGCTTTCTTT